This T cell receptor (beta chain) derives from a study of graft-versus-host responses after intestinal transplantation. Study-level findings and limits: Circulating GvH clone levels at their peak were associated with HvG declines (early post-transplant). Where graft-donor T cell macrochimerism was present, patients had high graft-versus-host to host-versus-graft clonal ratios in allografts.

The method was immunoSEQ multiplex PCR; TCRdb's version includes in-frame clones alone and lacks a portion of them. Among fewer than 120,000 clones listed, 93% were seen once. Comments on this clone: Its antigen is as yet unknown.

Germline CDR1 and CDR2: MDHEN and SYDVKM. The V and J ends lost 4 bases and 2 bases respectively, with 12 bases between them. The CDR3 length is 14 residues. The chain couples TRBV28 to TRBJ2-7; D gene uncertain. This sequence originates from a human donor who received an intestinal transplant. The specimen was unstimulated CD8+ T cells sorted from spleen or lymph node cells, collected before intestinal transplant. In DNA form, the CDR3 reads TGTGCCAGCAGTTCCCCCAAGTCCACCTACGAGCAGTACTTC. It encodes CASSSPKSTYEQYF.